The entry below describes one T cell receptor (beta chain). Original processing methods: Using reference gene primer amplification, nucleated cell counts were estimated. Using immunoSEQ multiplex PCR, the repertoire was profiled, and TCRdb retains in-frame clones only, with some absent. That table furnishes V, J and clone size, whereas the DNA furnished D and trimming. The sample comprises about 370,000 clones, roughly nine tenths of which are singletons, and around 3% rests with the top ten. The sample is drawn from a study of blood T cell repertoires in COVID-19. Study summary: COVID-19 samples, acute and convalescent, were from the United States, Italy and Spain. T cells, B-cell-depleted T cells, or PBMCs provided the cDNA or gDNA that served as material.

Enrolment of Seattle patients took place during active infection, and they were followed longitudinally. Germline V CDR1 and CDR2: MNHEY, SMNVEV (reference sequence). The CDR3 runs 15 residues. The V gene end was trimmed by 2 bases and the J gene end by 7 bases; junction bases not matched to a gene: 6. The sample was peripheral blood. This chain links TRBV27 with TRBJ2-2, with 8 bases lining up with TRBD2. The sequence was collected from a woman in her twenties or thirties with COVID-19, enrolled during active disease. CDR3 nucleotide sequence: TGTGCCAGCAGTTTAGGAGCGGGAGAGGACGGGGAGCTGTTTTTT. Translating it yields CASSLGAGEDGELFF.